This T cell receptor (beta chain) was observed in a study of CD8 T cell repertoires and HIV-1 epitope variants. As for this clone: The antigen is undetermined.

The assay was immunoSEQ multiplex PCR, and TCRdb's table has in-frame clones only and misses some. The repertoire consists of approximately 5,300 clones, with roughly 70% occurring once and the leading ten covering roughly two fifths. The sequencing input was cultured CD8+ T cells derived from PBMCs. The receptor was derived from a male donor with HIV.

This chain's CDR3 is CASNGQGADGYTF. CDR3 bases: TGTGCCAGCAACGGACAGGGGGCGGATGGCTACACCTTC. This rearrangement joins TRBV6-1 to TRBJ1-2; TRBD1 aligns across 11 bases. This CDR3 has 13 residues. CDR1 and CDR2 from the germline V gene are MNHNS and SASEGT. The junction had 4 bases not matched to a gene; V was cut back by 7 bases and J by 6 bases.